The 5 T cell receptor beta chains listed next were all sequenced from one sample in a study of blood T cell repertoires in COVID-19. Libraries were prepared by immunoSEQ multiplex PCR; TCRdb keeps only in-frame clonotypes and omits some of them. The sample has hundreds of thousands of clones; approximately 86% are singletons. Material: PBMCs or T cells enriched from blood (not recorded which). Receptors were obtained from a woman aged 35 to 49 with acute COVID-19.

The chain recombines TRBV29-1 with TRBJ2-1; possible D gene TRBD1, 6 bases. There are 13 residues in the CDR3. The germline V gene has CDR1 SQVTM and CDR2 ANQGSEA. Trimming left V 4 bases short and J 4 bases short, with 11 bases between. For the CDR3, the DNA is TGCAGCGTTGGACAGGCGATATACAATGAGCAGTTCTTC. This codes for CSVGQAIYNEQFF.

This chain uses TRBV3-1 (or the pseudogene TRBV3-2) with TRBJ2-6; D might be TRBD2 (6 bases). V was clipped by 3 bases and J by 12 bases, with 15 bases between them. The CDR3 has 14 amino acids. The germline V gene encodes CDR1 LGHDT and CDR2 YNNKEL (reference sequence). The CDR3 here is CASSHSVKEGVLTF. As DNA, the CDR3 is TGTGCCAGCAGCCATTCGGTAAAGGAGGGCGTCCTGACTTTC.

The J gene is TRBJ2-4, the V gene TRBV19, with 12 bases identical to TRBD2. The V segment lost 4 bases and the J segment 6 bases; nucleotides outside the gene matches: 4. Germline V gives CDR1 LNHDA, CDR2 SQIVND (reference sequence). CDR3 size: 15 residues. CDR3 region: CASSTGLAGPNIQYF. The CDR3 DNA follows: TGTGCCAGTAGTACTGGACTAGCGGGGCCAAACATTCAGTACTTC.

The gene calls are TRBV5-4 and TRBJ1-2; D is ambiguous. V lost 1 base, J lost 13 bases, and 17 bases lay in between. Germline values: CDR1 SGHNT, CDR2 YYREEE (reference sequence). The CDR3 length is 13 residues. The CDR3 region is CASSLNHQVSSTF. The CDR3 DNA follows: TGTGCCAGCAGCTTGAACCACCAGGTGTCATCCACCTTC. Supplemented by reference TRBV5-4 and TRBJ1-2, the full variable domain reads ETGVTQSPTHLIKTRGQQVTLRCSSQSGHNTVSWYQQALGQGPQFIFQYYREEENGRGNFPPRFSGLQFPNYSSELNVNALELDDSALYLCASSLNHQVSSTFGSGTRLTVV.

V is TRBV5-6 and J is TRBJ1-1, with unresolved D. V was pared by 2 bases and J by 7 bases, with 12 bases between. CDR1 is SGHDT and CDR2 is YYEEEE in the germline V gene. This CDR3 is built from 13 residues. DNA for the CDR3: TGTGCCAGCAGCTTCCGGGGTATTGATGAAGCTTTCTTT. Translation: CASSFRGIDEAFF.